This TCR beta chain stems from a study of T cells in Graves' hyperthyroidism and ophthalmopathy. Only a few counts were recorded for this clonotype. The CDR3 spans 15 residues. Per the germline V gene, CDR1 is SNHLY and CDR2 is FYNNEI. Between the trimmed V and J ends, which lost 3 bases and 0 bases, there was a span of 11 bases. What was amplified from RNA transcripts were TCR beta CDR3 regions. The TCR CDR3 was amplified in a first-round RT-PCR using the HTBI primer set. TCRdb used MiXCR to reprocess the multiplex PCR reads, holding one entry per CDR3 protein. Here the sample spans about 680,000 distinct CDR3 sequences, approximately 36% being singletons.

The clonotype comes from a woman between 40 and 50 years old with Graves' hyperthyroidism. The V call is TRBV2, the J call TRBJ1-1; D not certain. Sample: blood. The CDR3 protein is CASSDQATMNTEAFF. Written as DNA, the CDR3 is TGTGCCAGCAGTGATCAGGCGACAATGAACACTGAAGCTTTCTTT. The full variable domain, completed using reference TRBV2 and TRBJ1-1, is EPEVTQTPSHQVTQMGQEVILRCVPISNHLYFYWYRQILGQKVEFLVSFYNNEISEKSEIFDDQFSVERPDGSNFTLKIRSTKLEDSAMYFCASSDQATMNTEAFFGQGTRLTVV.